The sequence of this TCR beta chain was determined in a study of identical twins. Study outcomes and limitations: For zero-insertion analyses, partial confounding could come from invariant MAIT and iNKT cells.

TCRdb itself ran the 5' RACE reads through MiXCR, one entry per CDR3 protein. The table has over 500,000 distinct CDR3 sequences, approximately 22% seen once; the top ten hold about 0.93%. About this clonotype: Its matching antigen is unknown.

These same records also appear under a second study, on T cells expressing NK-cell markers. This second study says: Among the eight sequenced donors, seven tested HCMV-seropositive and one tested seronegative.

The sequenced material came from CD4+ T cells sorted from blood. The receptor was isolated from a woman between 18 and 29 years old in good health.

Here the CDR3 DNA reads TGCAGTGCTGGAGGGATGAGCGGCTACACCTTC. It encodes CSAGGMSGYTF. The gene calls are TRBV20-1 and TRBJ1-2; the D is unclear. Germline-derived CDR1 and CDR2 are DFQATT and SNEGSKA (reference sequence). V lost 5 bases and J 8 bases, leaving 12 bases between the germline ends. This CDR3 spans 11 amino acids.